These 18 T cell receptor beta chains share one sample of origin, sequenced in a study of blood T cell repertoires in COVID-19. Measured with immunoSEQ multiplex PCR; TCRdb has only the in-frame clones, and not every one. The sample includes 25,000 to 35,000 clones, about 88% seen only once; the top ten take around 48%. The sequenced material came from peripheral blood. The receptors stem from a human donor with acute or convalescent COVID-19. The donor label of this sample is uncertain.

This chain uses TRBV9 with TRBJ2-7, with D possibly being TRBD2 (5 bases). The V end lost 7 bases, the J end lost 1 base, and 9 bases lay between the germline ends. CDR1 SGDLS and CDR2 YYNGEE come from the germline V gene. This CDR3 contains 12 residues. DNA of the CDR3: TGTGCCAGCGGACGGGAATCCTACGAGCAGTACTTC. Its protein is CASGRESYEQYF.

The chain carries TRBV24-1 and TRBJ2-5; TRBD2 matches 13 bases. Germline V gene sequence: CDR1 KGHDR, CDR2 SFDVKD. The V segment lost 9 bases and the J segment 2 bases; nucleotides outside the gene matches: 2. This CDR3 has 14 residues. The CDR3 DNA is TGTGCCACCGCGACTAGCGGGGGGCAAGAGACCCAGTACTTC. Its translation is CATATSGGQETQYF.

The sample holds one count of this clone. This sequence joins TRBV5-1 and TRBJ2-1; 8 positions match TRBD2. Germline CDR1 and CDR2: SGHRS and YFSETQ. The CDR3 covers 15 residues. After removal of 0 bases from V and 4 bases from J, the junction contained 3 bases not matched to a gene. CDR3 DNA sequence: TGCGCCAGCAGCTTGGGACTAGCGACATACAATGAGCAGTTCTTC. This translates into CASSLGLATYNEQFF.

The V and J genes are TRBV18 and TRBJ2-7; no clear D. The V gene lost 6 bases and the J gene lost 2 bases, with 17 bases spanning the gap. The germline V gene has CDR1 KGHSH and CDR2 LQKENI. The CDR3 is made up of 15 amino acids. The DNA for the CDR3 is TGTGCCAGCTCGTACGCCATAACCGAGGCCTACGAGCAGTACTTC. This gives the protein CASSYAITEAYEQYF.

The chain couples TRBV4-1 to TRBJ1-1, with D uncertain. The germline V gene encodes CDR1 MGHRA and CDR2 YSYEKL. There are 14 residues in the CDR3. V lost 0 bases and J 1 base, leaving 6 bases between the germline ends. CDR3 DNA sequence: TGCGCCAGCAGCCAAGATATCGGGAACACTGAAGCTTTCTTT. Its translation: CASSQDIGNTEAFF.

This clone has a handful of counts. J is TRBJ1-2 and V is TRBV7-2; TRBD1 is a possible D gene (6 bases). From germline, CDR1 is SGHTA and CDR2 FQGNSA. The V gene lost 5 bases and the J gene lost 9 bases, with 16 bases spanning the gap. The CDR3 loop spans 13 amino acids. CDR3 nucleotides: TGTGCCAGCAGCAGTCCGGGACAAACAAGCTACACCTTC. Its translation is CASSSPGQTSYTF.

J is TRBJ2-2 and V is TRBV10-3; TRBD2 matches at 9 bases. The CDR3 contains 14 residues. J was trimmed by 4 bases and V by 6 bases; bases with no gene match: 3. Germline assignment: CDR1 ENHRY and CDR2 SYGVKD. The CDR3 DNA sequence: TGTGCCATCAGGACTAGCGGACTCACCGGGGAGCTGTTTTTT. This encodes CAIRTSGLTGELFF.

This clone was seen only a few times. The rearrangement links TRBV5-4 to TRBJ1-6; 9 bases are shared with TRBD1. The V and J ends lost 0 bases and 7 bases, in that order; junction bases with no gene match: 2. The CDR3 runs to 15 residues. The V gene's germline CDR1 is SGHNT and CDR2 YYREEE (reference sequence). The CDR3 spells CASSLAGTGNSPLHF. The CDR3 region has the DNA TGTGCCAGCAGCTTGGCCGGGACAGGGAATTCACCCCTCCACTTT.

The V gene is TRBV30, the J gene TRBJ1-1, with TRBD1 matching over 7 bases. J gave up 1 base and V 1 base, and 9 bases lay outside the gene matches. In germline, CDR1 is GTSNPN, CDR2 SVGIG (reference sequence). The length of the CDR3 is 16 residues. CDR3 in amino acids: CAWSAPRTGPNTEAFF. The CDR3 coding sequence is TGTGCCTGGAGTGCCCCTCGGACAGGACCGAACACTGAAGCTTTCTTT.

Of note for this clone: A read error may produce the germline difference seen at one junction end. This sequence joins TRBV7-7 and TRBJ2-1; 9 positions match TRBD1. The CDR3 is 14 residues long. From germline, CDR1 is SSHAT and CDR2 FNYEAQ (reference sequence). The CDR3, as DNA: TGTGCTAGCAGCTCCTGGGACAGGGCGGATGAGCAGTTCTTC. Protein product: CASSSWDRADEQFF.

The V call is TRBV9, the J call TRBJ2-1; D remains ambiguous. The germline V gene has CDR1 SGDLS and CDR2 YYNGEE. The germline V and J ends were trimmed by 0 bases and 0 bases, with 4 bases remaining between them. CDR3 size: 14 residues. The CDR3 spells CASSVGSSYNEQFF. The CDR3 nucleotides are TGTGCCAGCAGCGTAGGGAGCTCCTACAATGAGCAGTTCTTC.

There are a few counts of this clone. The chain links TRBV7-2 to TRBJ2-1; 13 bases map to TRBD2. This CDR3 is built from 17 residues. Per germline, CDR1 SGHTA and CDR2 FQGNSA. With 4 bases clipped from V and 4 bases from J, the junction kept 7 bases outside the gene matches. CDR3 sequence reads: CASSSTRGLAGYNEQFF. DNA of the CDR3: TGTGCCAGCAGCTCCACAAGGGGACTAGCGGGGTACAATGAGCAGTTCTTC.

CDR3 in amino acids: CASSIWTSRKETQYF. The CDR3 coding sequence is TGTGCCAGCAGCATCTGGACTAGTCGAAAAGAGACCCAGTACTTC. The chain recombines TRBV5-4 with TRBJ2-5; 7 bases match TRBD2. Trimming took 4 bases from V and 3 from J; bases not matched to a gene: 9. The CDR3 sequence is 15 residues long. From germline, CDR1 is SGHNT and CDR2 YYREEE (reference sequence).

This clone was detected only once. This chain joins TRBV29-1 and TRBJ1-1; maybe TRBD1 (5 bases). The V end lost 3 bases, the J end lost 5 bases, and 10 bases lay between the germline ends. The CDR3 is made up of 12 amino acids. Per germline, CDR1 SQVTM and CDR2 ANQGSEA. DNA for the CDR3: TGCAGCGTTGACCAGGGTGGGACTGAAGCTTTCTTT. This codes for CSVDQGGTEAFF.

The rearrangement uses TRBV7-9 and TRBJ2-3, with D unresolved. CDR1 and CDR2 (germline): SEHNR, FQNEAQ (reference sequence). Trimming stripped 1 base from V and 0 bases from J, with 5 bases between. The CDR3 is 14 residues long. CDR3 region: CASSLDGSTDTQYF. The CDR3 DNA is TGTGCCAGCAGCTTAGACGGTAGCACAGATACGCAGTATTTT.

The chain carries TRBV3-1 (or the pseudogene TRBV3-2) and TRBJ1-5; D is uncertain. The germline V gene has CDR1 LGHDT and CDR2 YNNKEL (reference sequence). The CDR3 is 14 residues long. V shed 1 base and J shed 1 base, with 5 bases lying between them. This CDR3 reads CASSQGGSNQPQHF. DNA for the CDR3: TGTGCCAGCAGCCAAGGAGGAAGCAATCAGCCCCAGCATTTT.

In its sample, this clone was seen once. V and J are TRBV19 and TRBJ1-4, with 7 bases that match TRBD1. Germline trimming cut 9 bases from V and 7 bases from J; bases unmatched to any gene: 8. The CDR3 has 13 amino acids. The germline V gene encodes CDR1 LNHDA and CDR2 SQIVND (reference sequence). In nucleotides, the CDR3 is TGTGCCAGCCAGACAGGGAGAGGTGAAAAACTGTTTTTT. Translation gives CASQTGRGEKLFF.

The chain has TRBV19 and TRBJ2-5; 10 bases are a match to TRBD1. The CDR3 loop spans 15 amino acids. CDR1 is LNHDA, CDR2 SQIVND, per germline (reference sequence). V lost 5 bases to trimming and J lost 4 bases; unmatched junction nucleotides: 7. The CDR3 is CASSFAGTGVETQYF. Written as DNA, the CDR3 is TGTGCCAGTAGTTTCGCCGGGACAGGGGTAGAGACCCAGTACTTC.